The following is a T cell receptor beta chain sequence with its context. This sample is part of a study of T cells expressing NK-cell markers. The germline gives CDR1 LGHNA, CDR2 YNFKEQ. The CDR3 is 11 residues long. For each CDR3 protein, TCRdb gives one entry from its re-call of the 5' RACE reads, without DNA. The sample table sets out 300,000 to 500,000 distinct CDR3 sequences. Sample: blood T cells: a sorted CD56 or NKG2C T cell subset, CD4+ or CD8+ T cells, or bulk PBMC T cells (not recorded which). This clonotype was sampled from a woman aged 50 to 60 in good health. The chain employs TRBV4-2 and TRBJ2-1. The chain's CDR3 is CASSQSYEQFF.